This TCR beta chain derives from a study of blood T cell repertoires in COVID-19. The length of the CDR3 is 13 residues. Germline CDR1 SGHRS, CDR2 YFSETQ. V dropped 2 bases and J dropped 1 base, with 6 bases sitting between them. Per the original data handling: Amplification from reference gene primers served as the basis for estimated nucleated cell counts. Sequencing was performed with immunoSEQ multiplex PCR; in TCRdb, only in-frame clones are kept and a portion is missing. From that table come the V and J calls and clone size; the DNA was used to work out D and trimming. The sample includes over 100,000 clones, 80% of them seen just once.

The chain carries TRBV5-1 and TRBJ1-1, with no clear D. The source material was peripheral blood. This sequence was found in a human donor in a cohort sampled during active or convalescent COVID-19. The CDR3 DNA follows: TGCGCCAGCAGCTTATTCTCGAACACTGAAGCTTTCTTT. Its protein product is CASSLFSNTEAFF. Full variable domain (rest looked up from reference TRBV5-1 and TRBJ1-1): KAGVTQTPRYLIKTRGQQVTLSCSPISGHRSVSWYQQTPGQGLQFLFEYFSETQRNKGNFPGRFSGRQFSNSRSEMNVSTLELGDSALYLCASSLFSNTEAFFGQGTRLTVV.